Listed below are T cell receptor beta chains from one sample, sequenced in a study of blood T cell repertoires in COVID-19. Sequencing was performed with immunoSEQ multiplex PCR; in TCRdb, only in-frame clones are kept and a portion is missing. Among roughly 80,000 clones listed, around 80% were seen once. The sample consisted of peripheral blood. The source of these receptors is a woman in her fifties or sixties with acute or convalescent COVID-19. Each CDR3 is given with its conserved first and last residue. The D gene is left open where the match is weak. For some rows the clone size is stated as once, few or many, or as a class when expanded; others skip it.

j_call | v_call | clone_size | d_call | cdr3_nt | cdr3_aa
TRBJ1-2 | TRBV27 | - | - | TGTGCCAGCAGTTTTCAGGGGACTAACTATGGCTACACCTTC | CASSFQGTNYGYTF
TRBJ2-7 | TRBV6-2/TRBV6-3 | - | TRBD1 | TGTGCCAGCAGTCAGCCGGGACAGGGGATGGAGCAGTACTTC | CASSQPGQGMEQYF
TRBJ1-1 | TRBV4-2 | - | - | TGTGCCAGCAGCCAACGTCGCGCAGGAATAATGAACACTGAAGCTTTCTTT | CASSQRRAGIMNTEAFF
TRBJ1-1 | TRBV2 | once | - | TGTGCCAGCACCAAGGACTCCGGATGGTTCGGTCTCTTT | CASTKDSGWFGLF
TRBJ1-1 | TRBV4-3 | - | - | TGCGCCAGCAGCCAAGTCGGGGGGCGGGCTTTCTTT | CASSQVGGRAFF
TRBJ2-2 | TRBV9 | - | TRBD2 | TGTGCCAGCAGCGTAGGCGGGAGGGTTGGTACCGGGGAGCTGTTTTTT | CASSVGGRVGTGELFF
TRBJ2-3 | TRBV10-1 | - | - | TGCGCCAGCGGGAGGGGGGTAGGGGCAGATACGCAGTATTTT | CASGRGVGADTQYF
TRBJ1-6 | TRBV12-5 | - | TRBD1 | TGTGCTAGTGGGACGGGACAGGGGGCTCCTTCACCCCTCCACTTT | CASGTGQGAPSPLHF
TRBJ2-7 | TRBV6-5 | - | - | TGTGCCAGCAGTTGGGACGGGAGCTCCTACGAGCAGTACTTC | CASSWDGSSYEQYF
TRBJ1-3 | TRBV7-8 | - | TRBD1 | TGTGCCAGCAGCTTTTACAGGGGAAACGCTGGAAACACCATATATTTT | CASSFYRGNAGNTIYF
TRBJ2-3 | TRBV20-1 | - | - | TGCAGTGCTAGCTCCACAGATACGCAGTATTTT | CSASSTDTQYF
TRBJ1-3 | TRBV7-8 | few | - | TGTGCCAGCAGCTTAGAGGTGTGGACTGCTGGAAACACCATATATTTT | CASSLEVWTAGNTIYF
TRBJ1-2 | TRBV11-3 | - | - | TGTGCCAGCAGTTACATTTCGACTGATTCCGGCTACACCTTC | CASSYISTDSGYTF
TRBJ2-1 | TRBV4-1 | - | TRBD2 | TGCGCCAGCAGCCAAGGGACTAGCGGTTTGAGCTCCTACAATGAGCAGTTCTTC | CASSQGTSGLSSYNEQFF
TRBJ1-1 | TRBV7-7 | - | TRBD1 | TGTGCTAGCAGTCCCGGGACAGGGGGGACTGAAGCTTTCTTT | CASSPGTGGTEAFF
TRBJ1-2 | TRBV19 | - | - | TGTGCCAGTAGTATAGGTGCGGCAGTGAGCGGCTACACCTTC | CASSIGAAVSGYTF
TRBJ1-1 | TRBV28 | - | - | TGTGCCAGCAGTTTACTTTGGAACACTGAAGCTTTCTTT | CASSLLWNTEAFF
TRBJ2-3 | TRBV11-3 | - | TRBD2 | TGTGCCAGCAGCATCACTAGCGGGGGGCCACCAGATACGCAGTATTTT | CASSITSGGPPDTQYF
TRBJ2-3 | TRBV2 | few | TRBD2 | TGTGCCAGCAGTGTCCGTAGCGGGGGGGCCGGGACAGATACGCAGTATTTT | CASSVRSGGAGTDTQYF
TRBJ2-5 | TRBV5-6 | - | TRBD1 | TGTGCCAGCAGCCCGGGACAGGGTAGAGAGACCCAGTACTTC | CASSPGQGRETQYF
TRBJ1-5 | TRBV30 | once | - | TGTGCCTGGAGTAAAGGGGGGGGGAATCAGCCCCAGCATTTT | CAWSKGGGNQPQHF
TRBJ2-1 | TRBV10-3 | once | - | TGTGCCATCAGTGAGTTCTTAGCTGCCTACAATGAGCAGTTCTTC | CAISEFLAAYNEQFF
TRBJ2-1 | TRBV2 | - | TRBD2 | TGTGCCAGCAGTCCTCCCACTAGCGGGTACAATGAGCAGTTCTTC | CASSPPTSGYNEQFF
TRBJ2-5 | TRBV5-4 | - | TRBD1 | TGTGCCAGCAGCCCCAGGGACAGTTGGGAGACCCAGTACTTC | CASSPRDSWETQYF
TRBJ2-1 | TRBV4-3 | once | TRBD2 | TGCGCCAGCAGCCAACCCCCCGCTAGCGGGGGCGGTTACAATGAGCAGTTCTTC | CASSQPPASGGGYNEQFF
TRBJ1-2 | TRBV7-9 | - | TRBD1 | TGTGCCAGCAGCCTGACAGGGGGCAGGGGTGGCTACACCTTC | CASSLTGGRGGYTF